The entry below gives a single T cell receptor beta chain sequence along with its context. What it binds is not known. Germline V gene lookup returns CDR1 SGHNT and CDR2 YYREEE (reference sequence). This CDR3 region has 16 residues. The ends lost 4 bases at V and 7 bases at J; junction bases unmatched: 5. The data stem from a study of CD8 T cells in ankylosing spondylitis. Regarding the study as a whole: Apparently characteristic of ankylosing spondylitis blood was a TCR beta motif (under ten highly homologous variants). There were earlier reports of some motif variants in reactive arthritis synovial fluid and blood.

TCRdb recomputed calls from the 5' RACE reads with MiXCR, one row per CDR3 protein. Of approximately 60,000 distinct CDR3 sequences listed, 6% to 8% are singletons. This rearrangement joins TRBV5-4 to TRBJ2-1, with 16 bases aligning to TRBD2. Sequencing used synovial fluid, either unsorted or a sorted T cell fraction (not recorded which). This clonotype was obtained from a male donor with ankylosing spondylitis. CDR3 nucleotides: TGTGCCAGCAGCGGGGGACTAGCGGGAGGGTTGAATGAGCAGTTCTTC. It codes for CASSGGLAGGLNEQFF.